The subject of this entry is one T cell receptor beta chain. No antigen is known for it. Until DNA extraction, the samples held between roughly 1-10 million cryopreserved PBMC. The sample belongs to a study of long-term antiretroviral therapy in people with HIV. Broader study findings: Controls showed broader CDR3 length ranges than did the HIV repertoires. In samples taken after ART, diversity increased but remained below transplant donor control levels.

Sequencing used immunoSEQ v3.0 at survey level. TCRdb keeps only in-frame clones here, not all; method: immunoSEQ multiplex PCR. The repertoire holds 25,000 to 35,000 clones, with 97% as singletons. Trimming cost V 5 bases and J 0 bases, with 12 bases left between them. Germline lookup yields CDR1 MNHNY and CDR2 SVGAGI (reference sequence). The CDR3 loop spans 15 amino acids. This TCR was sampled from a man aged 25 to 40 with HIV. This chain uses TRBV6-6 with TRBJ2-3, with a weak D call TRBD2 (6 bases). The sample here was unsorted PBMCs, taken 6.9 years after starting antiretroviral therapy. CDR3 in DNA: TGTGCCAGCAGTCCGCTAGCGTCTAGCACAGATACGCAGTATTTT. Protein: CASSPLASSTDTQYF.